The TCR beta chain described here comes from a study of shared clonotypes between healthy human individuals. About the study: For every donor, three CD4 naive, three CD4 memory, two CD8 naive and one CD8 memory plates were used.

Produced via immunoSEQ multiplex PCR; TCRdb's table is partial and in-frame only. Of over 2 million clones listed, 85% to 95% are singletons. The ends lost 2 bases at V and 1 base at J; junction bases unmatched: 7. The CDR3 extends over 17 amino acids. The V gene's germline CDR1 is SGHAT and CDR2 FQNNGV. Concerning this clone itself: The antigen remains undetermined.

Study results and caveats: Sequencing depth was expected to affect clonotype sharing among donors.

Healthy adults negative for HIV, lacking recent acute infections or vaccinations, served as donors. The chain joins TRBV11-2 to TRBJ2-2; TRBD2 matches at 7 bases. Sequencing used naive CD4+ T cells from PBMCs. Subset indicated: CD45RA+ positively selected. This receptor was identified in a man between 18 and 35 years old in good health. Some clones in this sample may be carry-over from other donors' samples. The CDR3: CASSLRGSSGNTGELFF. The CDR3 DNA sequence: TGTGCCAGCAGCTTACGTGGGTCTAGCGGGAACACCGGGGAGCTGTTTTTT.